This entry lists 21 T cell receptor beta chains sequenced from one sample in a study of T cell responses to AZD1222 COVID-19 vaccine. The repertoire was sequenced with immunoSEQ multiplex PCR; TCRdb's copy has only in-frame clones and lacks some. There are 150,000 to 200,000 clones in the sample; 85% to 95% occur only once, and 10% lies in the top ten. The source was peripheral blood, collected on day 0 of AZD1222 vaccination. The origin of the receptors is an adult in good health.

The chain links TRBV2 to TRBJ1-1, with 7 bases lining up with TRBD1. The CDR3 has 12 residues. CDR1 is SNHLY, CDR2 FYNNEI, per germline. CDR3 DNA sequence: TGTGTCCTAGGGGGCGGCAACACTGAAGCTTTCTTT. Residues: CVLGGGNTEAFF. The full variable domain, completed using reference TRBV2 and TRBJ1-1, is EPEVTQTPSHQVTQMGQEVILRCVPISNHLYFYWYRQILGQKVEFLVSFYNNEISEKSEIFDDQFSVERPDGSNFTLKIRSTKLEDSAMYFCVLGGGNTEAFFGQGTRLTVV.

This sequence joins TRBV6-2 or TRBV6-3 and TRBJ1-2, with 9 bases lining up with TRBD1. CDR3 length equals 15 residues. The V gene's germline CDR1 is MNHEY and CDR2 SVGEGT. V lost 4 bases, J lost 2 bases, and 5 bases stayed unmatched. The CDR3 DNA is TGTGCCAGCAGTTCCGGACAGGGGCGGAACTATGGCTACACCTTC. Its translation: CASSSGQGRNYGYTF.

The J gene is TRBJ1-1, the V gene TRBV29-1; D remains unclear. This CDR3 is built from 12 residues. The V and J ends lost 2 bases and 4 bases respectively, with 8 bases between them. CDR1 and CDR2 from the germline V gene are SQVTM and ANQGSEA. In DNA, the CDR3 is TGCAGCGTTGAAAGTGGTCCCACTGAAGCTTTCTTT. Translating it yields CSVESGPTEAFF. Using reference TRBV29-1 and TRBJ1-1 for the parts outside the CDR3, the full variable domain is SAVISQKPSRDICQRGTSLTIQCQVDSQVTMMFWYRQQPGQSLTLIATANQGSEATYESGFVIDKFPISRPNLTFSTLTVSNMSPEDSSIYLCSVESGPTEAFFGQGTRLTVV.

The CDR3 here is CASSLSLAGDNEQFF. In DNA, the CDR3 is TGCGCCAGCAGCCTCAGCCTAGCGGGAGACAATGAGCAGTTCTTC. The chain joins TRBV4-1 to TRBJ2-1, with 10 positions matching TRBD2. V was clipped by 4 bases and J by 5 bases; unmatched bases: 5. CDR3 length: 15 amino acids. Germline V gene lookup returns CDR1 MGHRA and CDR2 YSYEKL.

The CDR3 coding sequence is TGTGCCAGTAGTATAGAGGAAGGGGGCAGAGCAGATGCAACTAATGAAAAACTGTTTTTT. Translation gives CASSIEEGGRADATNEKLFF. This chain uses TRBV19 with TRBJ1-4; 7 bases agree with TRBD1. The germline CDR1 and CDR2 sequences are LNHDA and SQIVND (reference sequence). The CDR3 loop spans 20 amino acids. V was pared by 0 bases and J by 0 bases, with 13 bases of the junction left unmatched.

The CDR3 DNA is TGTGCCAGTAGTATCGGCCCGTCCTATGGCTACACCTTC. Its translation: CASSIGPSYGYTF. The chain couples TRBV19 to TRBJ1-2; D gene unclear. This CDR3 contains 13 residues. Germline V gene lookup returns CDR1 LNHDA and CDR2 SQIVND (reference sequence). V was clipped by 3 bases and J by 4 bases, with 9 bases between them.

This clone was seen a handful of times. This chain connects TRBV18 to TRBJ2-3; D perhaps matches TRBD2 (6 bases). Germline V CDR1 and CDR2: KGHSH, LQKENI. The CDR3 is 16 amino acids. V was shortened by 5 bases and J by 5 bases, with 20 bases between the two germline ends. The CDR3 bases are TGTGCCAGCTCAGACACCGGAGGAGGGGCTGGAGATACGCAGTATTTT. This codes for CASSDTGGGAGDTQYF.

The chain links TRBV4-1 to TRBJ1-3; 8 bases fit TRBD1. The CDR3 consists of 14 residues. The V gene end was trimmed by 5 bases and the J gene end by 7 bases; junction bases not matched to a gene: 7. Germline loops: CDR1 MGHRA, CDR2 YSYEKL. The CDR3 protein is CASSDSGGANTIYF. The CDR3 bases are TGCGCCAGCAGCGATTCAGGGGGCGCGAACACCATATATTTT.

The chain employs TRBV5-6 and TRBJ1-1; D is unresolved. V lost 2 bases, J lost 0 bases, and 14 bases lay in between. Germline V gives CDR1 SGHDT, CDR2 YYEEEE. The CDR3 totals 16 residues. The CDR3 spells CASSFLQEPMNTEAFF. The CDR3 nucleotides are TGTGCCAGCAGCTTTCTCCAGGAGCCTATGAACACTGAAGCTTTCTTT.

V gene TRBV3-1 (or the pseudogene TRBV3-2) combines with J gene TRBJ1-1; 10 nucleotides match TRBD1. Germline CDR1 is LGHDT and CDR2 is YNNKEL (reference sequence). The CDR3 extends over 13 amino acids. The junction had 8 bases not matched to a gene; V was cut back by 4 bases and J by 12 bases. CDR3 loop: CASSRRGDRGTFF. In nucleotides, the CDR3 is TGTGCCAGCAGCCGAAGGGGGGACAGGGGAACTTTCTTT.

This chain links TRBV6-5 with TRBJ1-6; 9 positions agree with TRBD1. CDR3 length: 15 amino acids. V lost 6 bases and J lost 6; bases outside the gene matches: 6. Germline V CDR1 and CDR2: MNHEY, SVGAGI. The CDR3 DNA follows: TGTGCCAGCAGAACAGGGGGCTGGGGTAATTCACCCCTCCACTTT. Its protein is CASRTGGWGNSPLHF.

The V and J genes are TRBV19 and TRBJ1-6, with unresolved D. Germline CDR1 reads LNHDA; CDR2 reads SQIVND (reference sequence). V lost 8 bases, J lost 7 bases, and 15 bases lay in between. The CDR3 totals 14 residues. CDR3 DNA sequence: TGTGCCAGTCAATGGAGCCCGGGGAATTCACCCCTCCACTTT. Translation gives CASQWSPGNSPLHF. The full variable domain, rest sourced from reference TRBV19 and TRBJ1-6, is DGGITQSPKYLFRKEGQNVTLSCEQNLNHDAMYWYRQDPGQGLRLIYYSQIVNDFQKGDIAEGYSVSREKKESFPLTVTSAQKNPTAFYLCASQWSPGNSPLHFGNGTRLTVT.

V gene TRBV5-1 combines with J gene TRBJ2-3; TRBD1 aligns across 9 bases. The junction had 6 bases not matched to a gene; V was cut back by 1 base and J by 3 bases. Per the germline V gene, CDR1 is SGHRS and CDR2 is YFSETQ. This CDR3 comprises 16 residues. CDR3 coding DNA: TGCGCCAGCAGCTTGAGGGGCGGGACAGGGACAGATACGCAGTATTTT. Its translation is CASSLRGGTGTDTQYF.

The chain recombines TRBV11-1 with TRBJ2-2, with TRBD2 identical over 11 bases. Trimming removed 6 bases from V and 2 bases from J; junction bases left unmatched: 5. Germline lookup yields CDR1 SGHAT and CDR2 FQDESV (reference sequence). This CDR3 spans 16 amino acids. DNA of the CDR3: TGTGCCAGCAGTGCTAGCGGGGGGACCAACACCGGGGAGCTGTTTTTT. Protein: CASSASGGTNTGELFF.

The chain has TRBV19 and TRBJ1-2; a weak D match, TRBD1 (5 bases). Germline assignment: CDR1 LNHDA and CDR2 SQIVND (reference sequence). V was cut by 1 base and J by 7 bases, with 7 bases left in between. The CDR3 extends over 12 amino acids. The CDR3 is CASSIAGAGYTF. CDR3 in DNA: TGTGCCAGTAGTATAGCCGGGGCTGGCTACACCTTC. Drawing the rest from reference TRBV19 and TRBJ1-2, the complete variable domain is DGGITQSPKYLFRKEGQNVTLSCEQNLNHDAMYWYRQDPGQGLRLIYYSQIVNDFQKGDIAEGYSVSREKKESFPLTVTSAQKNPTAFYLCASSIAGAGYTFGSGTRLTVV.

This chain uses TRBV5-6 with TRBJ1-2, with D perhaps matching TRBD1 (5 bases). The germline gives CDR1 SGHDT, CDR2 YYEEEE. The germline V and J ends were trimmed by 0 bases and 4 bases, with 13 bases remaining between them. There are 15 residues in the CDR3. CDR3 residues: CASSLVSGLRYGYTF. CDR3 sequence (DNA): TGTGCCAGCAGCTTGGTTTCGGGGCTCCGCTATGGCTACACCTTC. Using reference TRBV5-6 and TRBJ1-2 for the parts outside the CDR3, the full variable domain is DAGVTQSPTHLIKTRGQQVTLRCSPKSGHDTVSWYQQALGQGPQFIFQYYEEEERQRGNFPDRFSGHQFPNYSSELNVNALLLGDSALYLCASSLVSGLRYGYTFGSGTRLTVV.

This clone was seen a handful of times. J is TRBJ1-6 and V is TRBV7-2; 7 nucleotides match TRBD1. V shed 5 bases, J shed 13 bases, and the junction held 11 bases outside the gene matches. Per the germline V gene, CDR1 is SGHTA and CDR2 is FQGNSA. The length of the CDR3 is 14 residues. The CDR3 bases are TGTGCCAGCAGCGGAAGGGGGACAGACAGGCCCCTCCACTTT. This encodes CASSGRGTDRPLHF.

The chain has TRBV27 and TRBJ1-6; tentative D call: TRBD1 (6 bases). Deletions cut 1 base from V and 7 bases from J, with 11 bases between. The CDR3 covers 15 residues. The germline gives CDR1 MNHEY, CDR2 SMNVEV (reference sequence). CDR3 coding DNA: TGTGCCAGCAGTTTATTAGAACAGGGAAATTCACCCCTCCACTTT. Its translation is CASSLLEQGNSPLHF.

The V and J genes are TRBV5-1 and TRBJ2-2; maybe TRBD2 (7 bases). This CDR3 is built from 14 residues. Germline CDR1 is SGHRS and CDR2 is YFSETQ. V lost 0 bases and J lost 8, with 11 bases in between. The DNA of the CDR3 is TGCGCCAGCAGCTTGGCCGGGGGGCATGGGGAGCTGTTTTTT. Translation gives CASSLAGGHGELFF.

V is TRBV7-9 and J is TRBJ1-1, with D uncertain. The ends were cut back, 5 bases at V and 0 bases at J, with 7 bases in the middle. This CDR3 has 13 residues. Germline CDR1 SEHNR, CDR2 FQNEAQ (reference sequence). Here the CDR3 DNA reads TGTGCCAGCAGCCCACCGTTGAACACTGAAGCTTTCTTT. This sequence encodes CASSPPLNTEAFF.

This rearrangement joins TRBV3-1 (or the pseudogene TRBV3-2) to TRBJ1-1, with 10 bases identical to TRBD1. Germline assignment: CDR1 LGHDT and CDR2 YNNKEL (reference sequence). The CDR3 consists of 14 residues. V lost 2 bases and J lost 5; bases outside the gene matches: 2. The CDR3: CASSQWTGGTEAFF. The CDR3, as DNA: TGTGCCAGCAGCCAATGGACAGGGGGGACTGAAGCTTTCTTT.